A selection of T cell receptor beta chains follows, all from one sample in a study of a mutant IDH1 vaccine in newly diagnosed glioma. Repertoires were generated with immunoSEQ multiplex PCR, while TCRdb's copy carries only in-frame clones and drops some. The repertoire holds 40,000 or so clones, with around 80% as singletons. Sequenced here: PBMCs, sampled from a glioma patient treated with radiotherapy, temozolomide or both. These receptor sequences come from a man aged 40-49 years with glioma. Some clones in this sample may be carry-over from other donors' samples. Both conserved end residues are part of each CDR3. D genes are given only for firm matches. A row's size may be missing; if present it is once, few, many or a size class.

V gene: TRBV4-3; clone size: -; D gene: TRBD2; J gene: TRBJ2-5; CDR3 DNA: TGCGCCAGCAGCCCGGGGGGTAGGGAACAAGAGACCCAGTACTTC; CDR3 protein: CASSPGGREQETQYF
V gene: TRBV7-9; clone size: once; D gene: -; J gene: TRBJ1-1; CDR3 DNA: TGTGCCAGCAGCCTCTACCGGGACGGGCTATGGAGCTTT; CDR3 protein: CASSLYRDGLWSF
V gene: TRBV5-1; clone size: few; D gene: -; J gene: TRBJ2-3; CDR3 DNA: TGCGCCAGCAGCTCCAGCGGGTTCGGGACAGATACGCAGTATTTT; CDR3 protein: CASSSSGFGTDTQYF
V gene: TRBV5-6; clone size: -; D gene: -; J gene: TRBJ1-4; CDR3 DNA: TGTGCCAGCAGCTTGGTTCAGGGATTTTCTAATGAAAAACTGTTTTTT; CDR3 protein: CASSLVQGFSNEKLFF
V gene: TRBV9; clone size: -; D gene: -; J gene: TRBJ2-1; CDR3 DNA: TGTGCCAGCGGTCGGGGGCCAGAGGTTGAGCAGTTCTTC; CDR3 protein: CASGRGPEVEQFF
V gene: TRBV4-1; clone size: few; D gene: -; J gene: TRBJ2-3; CDR3 DNA: TGCGCCAGCAGCCGACAAGGGAGTAGCGTCACAGATACGCAGTATTTT; CDR3 protein: CASSRQGSSVTDTQYF
V gene: TRBV7-2; clone size: -; D gene: -; J gene: TRBJ2-1; CDR3 DNA: TGTGCCAGCAGCCAGGGGAGCTACAATGAGCAGTTCTTC; CDR3 protein: CASSQGSYNEQFF
V gene: TRBV18; clone size: once; D gene: -; J gene: TRBJ2-7; CDR3 DNA: TGTGCCAGCTCACCACCCTCCGGCTACGAGCAGTACTTC; CDR3 protein: CASSPPSGYEQYF
V gene: TRBV7-2; clone size: few; D gene: -; J gene: TRBJ1-1; CDR3 DNA: TGTGCCAGCAGCGTATCAGAGAACACTGAAGCTTTCTTT; CDR3 protein: CASSVSENTEAFF
V gene: TRBV5-8; clone size: once; D gene: TRBD1; J gene: TRBJ2-1; CDR3 DNA: TGTGCCACTTATCCGGGACAGTCCTCCTACAATGAGCAGTTCTTC; CDR3 protein: CATYPGQSSYNEQFF